This TCR beta chain emerged from a study of blood T cell repertoires in COVID-19 (dated by TCRdb to about 2020). With respect to the entire study: Collaborator samples came from the United States, Italy and Spain and covered acute and convalescent phases of COVID-19. Subjects who had been exposed to COVID-19, were actively infected with it, or had recovered from it provided the deeply sampled blood TCRbeta repertoires that made up the dataset. Samples were obtained from the ongoing ImmuneRACE study (first 160 participants) and from roughly 1,300 subjects provided by 6 global collaborators. A de-identified subject ID, COVID-19 status, age in years and sex were almost always included in the sample metadata. The prospective study material was composed of cDNA or gDNA derived from T cells, B-cell-depleted T cells, or PBMCs. The repertoires were released in a freely available public database meant as a resource for research on the immune response to SARS-CoV-2. Where HLA class I and class II types were available, the types were taken from metadata supplied by the sample provider, not from assay-based typing. The research as a whole found: How much clinical and demographic metadata was included differed by source and by participant, and the metadata was provided uncurated.

CDR1 and CDR2, per the germline V gene, are KGHDR and SFDVKD. The CDR3 has 14 amino acids, counting the end cysteine and phenylalanine. Left in the record is the CDR3 DNA by itself, 42 bases read in frame from the first base. V and J are truncated by 4 bases and 7 bases respectively, leaving an intervening sequence of 13 bases. The immunoSEQ Assay, a bias-controlled multiplex PCR, was used to amplify TCRbeta CDR3 regions from genomic DNA. The authors processed their data as follows. Nucleated cell counts per sample were estimated from amplification of reference gene primers within the assay. To quantify the absolute abundance of each unique TCRbeta CDR3 rearrangement, sequence reads were collapsed and filtered. For each sample, productive Simpson clonality was calculated by taking the square root of Simpson's diversity index across productive rearrangements. TCRdb limited this immuneACCESS table to in-frame rearrangements with V and J called. A share of clones is missing; checked studies link under half to unresolved V genes, and the rest is unexplained. That table supplies the V and J calls and clone size; D and trimming were determined from the DNA. The sample profile shows around 140,000 clones; 80% to 85% of them were found once. The ten largest account for more than 8% of the sample.

This clone was seen only a few times. Its antigen is currently not known. No base quality information exists; no much larger clone differs at one position. Each collaborating institution followed its own protocols to collect whole blood in K2EDTA tubes. For TCRbeta analysis, collaborators shipped samples in one of three forms: frozen whole blood, isolated PBMCs, or DNA extracted from either of those sample types. The chain employs TRBV24-1 and TRBJ1-5; no D segment can be confidently identified. This TCR was recovered from a human donor in a cohort sampled during active COVID-19. Material for sequencing was peripheral blood. The DNA sequence reads TGTGCCACCAGTGACCGGGGAGGATGGCAGCCCCAGCATTTT. The translation is CATSDRGGWQPQHF.